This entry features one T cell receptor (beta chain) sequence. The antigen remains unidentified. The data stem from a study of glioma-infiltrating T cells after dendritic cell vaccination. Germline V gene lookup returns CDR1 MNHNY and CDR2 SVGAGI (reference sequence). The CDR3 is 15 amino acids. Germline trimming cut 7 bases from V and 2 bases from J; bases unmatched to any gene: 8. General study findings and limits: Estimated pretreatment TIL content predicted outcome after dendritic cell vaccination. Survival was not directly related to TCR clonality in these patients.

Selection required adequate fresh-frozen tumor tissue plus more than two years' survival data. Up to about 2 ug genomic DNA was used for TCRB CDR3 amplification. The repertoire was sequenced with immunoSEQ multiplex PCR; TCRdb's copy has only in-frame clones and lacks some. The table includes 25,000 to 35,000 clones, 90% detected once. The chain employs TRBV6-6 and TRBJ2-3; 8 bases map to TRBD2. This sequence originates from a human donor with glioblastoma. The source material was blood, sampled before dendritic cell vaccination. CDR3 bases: TGTGCCAGCACCCTGCGGGGGGTCAACACAGATACGCAGTATTTT. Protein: CASTLRGVNTDTQYF.